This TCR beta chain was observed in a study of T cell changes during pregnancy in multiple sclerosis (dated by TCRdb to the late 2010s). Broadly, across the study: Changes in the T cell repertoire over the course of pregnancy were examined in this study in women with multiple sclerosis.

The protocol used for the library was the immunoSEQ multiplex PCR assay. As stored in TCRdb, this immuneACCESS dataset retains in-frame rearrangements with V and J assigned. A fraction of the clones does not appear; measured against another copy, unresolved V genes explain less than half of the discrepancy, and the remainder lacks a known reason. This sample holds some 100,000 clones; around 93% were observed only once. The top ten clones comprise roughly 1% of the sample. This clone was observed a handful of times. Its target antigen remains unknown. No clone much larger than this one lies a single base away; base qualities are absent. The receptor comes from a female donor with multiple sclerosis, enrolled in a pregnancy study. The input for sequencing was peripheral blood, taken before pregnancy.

The DNA reads TGTGCCAGCAGCTTCCCAGGGTCCGGCGATGAGCAGTTCTTC. It translates as CASSFPGSGDEQFF. The rearrangement combines TRBV7-9 with TRBJ2-1; TRBD1 is perhaps the D gene, given 5 matching bases. The junction carries 14 bases between V and J, which are trimmed by 3 bases and 8 bases respectively. Spanning cysteine to phenylalanine, the CDR3 consists of 14 amino acids. Just CDR3 DNA is preserved here, 42 bases in frame from base 1. Per the germline V gene (reference sequence), SEHNR is the CDR1 and FQNEAQ is the CDR2.